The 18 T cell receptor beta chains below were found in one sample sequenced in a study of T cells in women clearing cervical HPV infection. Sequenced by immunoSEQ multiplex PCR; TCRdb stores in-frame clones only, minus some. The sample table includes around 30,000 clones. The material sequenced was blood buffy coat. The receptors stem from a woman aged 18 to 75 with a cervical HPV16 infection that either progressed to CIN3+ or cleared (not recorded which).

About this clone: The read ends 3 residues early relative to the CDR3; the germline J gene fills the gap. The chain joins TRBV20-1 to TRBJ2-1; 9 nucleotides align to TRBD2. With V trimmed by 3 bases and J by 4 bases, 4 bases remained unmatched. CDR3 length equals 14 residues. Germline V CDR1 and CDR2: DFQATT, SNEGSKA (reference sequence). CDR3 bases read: TGCAGTGCTAGTCTAGCGGGGATTTACAATGAG. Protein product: CSASLAGIYNE. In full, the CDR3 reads CSASLAGIYNEQFF.

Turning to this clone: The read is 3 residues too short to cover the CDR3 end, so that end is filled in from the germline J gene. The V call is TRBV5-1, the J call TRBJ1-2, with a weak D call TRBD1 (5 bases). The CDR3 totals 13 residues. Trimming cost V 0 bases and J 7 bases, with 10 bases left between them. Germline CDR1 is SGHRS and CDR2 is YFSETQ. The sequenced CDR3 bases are TGCGCCAGCAGCTTGGCCGGGGGGTCTGGC. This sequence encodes CASSLAGGSG. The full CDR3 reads CASSLAGGSGYTF.

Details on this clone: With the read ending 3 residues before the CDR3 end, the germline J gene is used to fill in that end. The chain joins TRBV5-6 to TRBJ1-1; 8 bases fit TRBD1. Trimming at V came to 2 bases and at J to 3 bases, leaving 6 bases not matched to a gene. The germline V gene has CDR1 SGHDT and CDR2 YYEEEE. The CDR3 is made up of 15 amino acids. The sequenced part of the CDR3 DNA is TGTGCCAGCAGCTTAGTAGGACAGGGATACACTGAA. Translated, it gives CASSLVGQGYTE. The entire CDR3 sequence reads CASSLVGQGYTEAFF.

CDR3 bases read: TGTGCCAGCAGTGCCCCGGGACTAGCATTCAATGAG. It yields the protein CASSAPGLAFNE. The whole CDR3 sequence reads CASSAPGLAFNEQFF. The gene calls are TRBV12-3 or TRBV12-4 and TRBJ2-1; 9 bases fit TRBD2. The DNA ends 3 residues before the CDR3 does, and the rest of the CDR3 is filled in from the germline J gene. This CDR3 contains 15 residues. Trimming took 5 bases from V and 6 from J; bases not matched to a gene: 8.

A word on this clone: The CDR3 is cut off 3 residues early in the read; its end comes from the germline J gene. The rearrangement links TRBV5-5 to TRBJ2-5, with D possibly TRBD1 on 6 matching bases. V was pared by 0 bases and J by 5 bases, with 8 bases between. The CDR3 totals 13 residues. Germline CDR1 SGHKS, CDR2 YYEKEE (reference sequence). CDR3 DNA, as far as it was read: TGTGCCAGCAGCTTGGACAGGGACGAGACC. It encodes CASSLDRDET. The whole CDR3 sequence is CASSLDRDETQYF.

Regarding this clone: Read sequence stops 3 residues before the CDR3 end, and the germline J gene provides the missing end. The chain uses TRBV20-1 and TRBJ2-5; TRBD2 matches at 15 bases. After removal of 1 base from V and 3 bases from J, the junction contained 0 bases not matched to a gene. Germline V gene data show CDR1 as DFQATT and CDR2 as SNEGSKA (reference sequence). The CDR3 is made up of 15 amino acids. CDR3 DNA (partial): TGCAGTGCTAGAGGGACTAGCGGGAGGGAAGAGACC. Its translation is CSARGTSGREET. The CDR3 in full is CSARGTSGREETQYF.

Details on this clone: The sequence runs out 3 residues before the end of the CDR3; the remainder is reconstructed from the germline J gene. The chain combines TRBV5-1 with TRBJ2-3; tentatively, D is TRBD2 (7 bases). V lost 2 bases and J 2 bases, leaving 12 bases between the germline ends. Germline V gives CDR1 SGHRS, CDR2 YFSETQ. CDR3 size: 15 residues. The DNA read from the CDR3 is TGCGCCAGCAGCTTCGGCGGGGGCCACACAGATACG. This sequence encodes CASSFGGGHTDT. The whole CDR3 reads CASSFGGGHTDTQYF.

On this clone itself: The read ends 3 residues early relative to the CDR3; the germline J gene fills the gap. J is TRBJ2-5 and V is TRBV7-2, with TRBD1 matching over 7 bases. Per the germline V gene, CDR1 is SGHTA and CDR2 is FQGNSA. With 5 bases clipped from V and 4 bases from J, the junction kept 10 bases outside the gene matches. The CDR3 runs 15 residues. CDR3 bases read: TGTGCCAGCAGCCCTAGAAAGGGGGCAACAGAGACC. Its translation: CASSPRKGATET. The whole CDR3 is CASSPRKGATETQYF. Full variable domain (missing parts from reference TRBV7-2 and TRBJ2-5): GAGVSQSPSNKVTEKGKDVELRCDPISGHTALYWYRQSLGQGLEFLIYFQGNSAPDKSGLPSDRFSAERTGGSVSTLTIQRTQQEDSAVYLCASSPRKGATETQYFGPGTRLLVL.

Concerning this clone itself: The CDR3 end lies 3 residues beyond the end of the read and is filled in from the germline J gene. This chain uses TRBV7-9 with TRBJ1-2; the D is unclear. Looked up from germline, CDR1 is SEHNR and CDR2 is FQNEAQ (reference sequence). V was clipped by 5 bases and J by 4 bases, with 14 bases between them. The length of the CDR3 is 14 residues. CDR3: CASSRTGAGYGYTF. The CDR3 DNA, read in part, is TGTGCCAGCAGCCGTACCGGCGCAGGCTATGGC.

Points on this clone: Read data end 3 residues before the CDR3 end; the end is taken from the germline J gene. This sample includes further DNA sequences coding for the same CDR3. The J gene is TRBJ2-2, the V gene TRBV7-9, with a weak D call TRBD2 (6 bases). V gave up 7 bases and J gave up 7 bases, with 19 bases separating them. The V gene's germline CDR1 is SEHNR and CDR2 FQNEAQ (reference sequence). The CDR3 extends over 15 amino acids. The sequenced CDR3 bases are TGTGCCAGCATCGAGACTAGTGGGAAGGGCGGGGAG. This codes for CASIETSGKGGE. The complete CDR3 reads CASIETSGKGGELFF.

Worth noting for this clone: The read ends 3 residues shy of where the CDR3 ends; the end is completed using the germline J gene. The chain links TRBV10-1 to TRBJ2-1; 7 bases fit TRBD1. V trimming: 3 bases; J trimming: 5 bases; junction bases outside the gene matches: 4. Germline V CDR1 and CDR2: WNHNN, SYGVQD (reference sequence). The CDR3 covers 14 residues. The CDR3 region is CASSETGENNEQFF. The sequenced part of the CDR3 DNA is TGCGCCAGCAGTGAAACAGGGGAAAACAATGAG.

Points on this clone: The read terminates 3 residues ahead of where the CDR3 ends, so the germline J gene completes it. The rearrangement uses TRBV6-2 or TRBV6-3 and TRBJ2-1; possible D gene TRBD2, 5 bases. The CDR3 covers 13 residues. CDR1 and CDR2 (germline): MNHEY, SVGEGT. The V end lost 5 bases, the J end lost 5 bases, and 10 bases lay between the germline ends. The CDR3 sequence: CASSTRGDNEQFF. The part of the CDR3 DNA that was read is TGTGCCAGCAGTACCCGGGGAGACAATGAG.

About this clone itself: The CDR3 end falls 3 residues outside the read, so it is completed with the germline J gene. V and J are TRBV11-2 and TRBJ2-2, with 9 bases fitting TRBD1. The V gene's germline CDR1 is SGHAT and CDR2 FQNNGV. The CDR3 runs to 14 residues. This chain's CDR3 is CASSSTGGGEKLFF. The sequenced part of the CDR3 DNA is TGTGCCAGCAGCTCGACAGGGGGGGGTGAAAAG.

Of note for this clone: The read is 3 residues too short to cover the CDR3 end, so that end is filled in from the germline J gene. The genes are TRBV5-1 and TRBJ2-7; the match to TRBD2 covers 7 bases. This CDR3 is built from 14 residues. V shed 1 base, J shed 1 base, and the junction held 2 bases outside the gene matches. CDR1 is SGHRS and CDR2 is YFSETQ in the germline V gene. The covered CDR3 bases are TGCGCCAGCAGCTTGACAGCGGGGTCCTACGAG. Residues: CASSLTAGSYE. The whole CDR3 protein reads CASSLTAGSYEQYF.

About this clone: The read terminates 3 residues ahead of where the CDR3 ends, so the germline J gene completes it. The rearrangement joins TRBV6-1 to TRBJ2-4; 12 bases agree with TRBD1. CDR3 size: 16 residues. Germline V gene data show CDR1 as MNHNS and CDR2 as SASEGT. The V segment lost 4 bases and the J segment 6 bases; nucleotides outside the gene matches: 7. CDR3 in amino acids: CASSGFRDRGPNIQYF. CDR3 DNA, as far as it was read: TGTGCCAGCAGTGGATTCCGGGACAGGGGGCCAAACATT.

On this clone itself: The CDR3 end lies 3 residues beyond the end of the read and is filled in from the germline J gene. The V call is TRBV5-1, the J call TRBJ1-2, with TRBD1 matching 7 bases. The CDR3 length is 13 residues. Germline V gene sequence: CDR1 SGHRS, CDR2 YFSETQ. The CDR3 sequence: CASSRDSQGGYTF. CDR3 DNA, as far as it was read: TGCGCCAGCAGCAGGGACAGCCAGGGGGGC.

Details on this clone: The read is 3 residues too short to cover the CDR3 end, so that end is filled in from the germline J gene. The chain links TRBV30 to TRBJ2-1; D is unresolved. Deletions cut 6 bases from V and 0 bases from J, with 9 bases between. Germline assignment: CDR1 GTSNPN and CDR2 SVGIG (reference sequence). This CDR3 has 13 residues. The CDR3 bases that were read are TGTGCCTGTATCGACACCTCCTACAATGAG. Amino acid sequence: CACIDTSYNE. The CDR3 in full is CACIDTSYNEQFF.

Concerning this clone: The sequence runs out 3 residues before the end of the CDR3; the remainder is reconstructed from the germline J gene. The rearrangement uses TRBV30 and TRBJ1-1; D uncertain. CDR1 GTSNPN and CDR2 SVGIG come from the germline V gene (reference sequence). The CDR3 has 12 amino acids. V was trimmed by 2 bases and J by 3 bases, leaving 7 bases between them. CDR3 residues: CAWSRRDTEAFF. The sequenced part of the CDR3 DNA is TGTGCCTGGAGTCGGAGGGACACTGAA.